The 14 T cell receptor beta chains given below trace back to one sample, sequenced in a study of blood T cells in healthy people across ages. Primers used in a second PCR of roughly 7 to 12 cycles were a sample-barcoded 5' primer and a J-beta primer mix. TCRdb used MiXCR to reprocess the 5' RACE reads, holding one entry per CDR3 protein. The sample has about 1.7 million distinct CDR3 sequences; roughly 27% are singletons. Sequencing was performed on blood. These TCRs come from a woman in her 30s in good health.

There are a few counts of this clonotype. CDR3 amino acids: CASRGGTNLDEQYF. The CDR3 nucleotides are TGTGCCTCACGCGGGGGGACAAACCTAGACGAGCAGTACTTC. The rearrangement uses TRBV25-1 and TRBJ2-7; TRBD2 aligns across 8 bases. Germline V lookup: CDR1 MGHDK, CDR2 SYGVNS. CDR3 length equals 14 residues. With V trimmed by 11 bases and J by 5 bases, 14 bases remained unmatched.

The rearrangement links TRBV18 to TRBJ2-5, with D possibly TRBD1 on 6 matching bases. This CDR3 has 14 residues. The V end lost 6 bases, the J end lost 2 bases, and 13 bases lay between the germline ends. Germline assignment: CDR1 KGHSH and CDR2 LQKENI. Here the CDR3 reads CASSQDSLQETQYF. In DNA form, the CDR3 reads TGTGCCAGCTCTCAGGACAGTTTGCAAGAGACCCAGTACTTC.

J is TRBJ2-7 and V is TRBV7-9, with D possibly called TRBD1 or TRBD2 (5 bases each). The germline CDR1 and CDR2 sequences are SEHNR and FQNEAQ (reference sequence). The CDR3 loop spans 14 amino acids. Trimming cost V 4 bases and J 2 bases, with 12 bases left between them. The CDR3 is CASSSWGRTYEQYF. In DNA form, the CDR3 reads TGTGCCAGCAGCTCCTGGGGGAGAACCTACGAGCAGTACTTC.

In regard to this clonotype: Given a much more abundant clone one base away, this may be a read error. CDR3 amino acids: CASSPGTGHEKLFF. CDR3 nucleotides: TGTGCCAGCAGCCCCGGGACAGGGCACGAAAAACTGTTTTTT. The J gene is TRBJ1-4, the V gene TRBV5-6, with TRBD1 matching over 9 bases. The CDR3 length is 14 residues. Germline V gene sequence: CDR1 SGHDT, CDR2 YYEEEE. V lost 4 bases, J lost 8 bases, and 6 bases stayed unmatched.

This clonotype was seen a handful of times. This chain uses TRBV12-3 or TRBV12-4 with TRBJ2-6, with D tentatively TRBD2 (5 bases). The CDR3 runs 18 residues. V lost 6 bases and J lost 4, with 22 bases in between. The CDR3 DNA sequence: TGTGCCAGCAGGCCCCGCGGAGGTGAGACGATGGGGGCCAACGTCCTGACTTTC. Its protein product is CASRPRGGETMGANVLTF.

The V gene is TRBV5-1, the J gene TRBJ2-7; maybe TRBD1 (6 bases). The CDR3 spans 16 residues. V lost 0 bases and J lost 1, with 14 bases in between. CDR1 and CDR2 (germline): SGHRS, YFSETQ. The CDR3 bases are TGCGCCAGCAGCTTGGATGGCAGGGGAGCGTCCTACGAGCAGTACTTC. It is translated as CASSLDGRGASYEQYF.

The V gene is TRBV20-1, the J gene TRBJ2-3; 7 bases match TRBD1. This CDR3 is 14 amino acids long. V lost 4 bases and J lost 0; bases outside the gene matches: 4. CDR1 is DFQATT and CDR2 is SNEGSKA in the germline V gene (reference sequence). The CDR3 loop reads CSATPGGSTDTQYF. Written as DNA, the CDR3 is TGCAGTGCTACTCCAGGGGGAAGCACAGATACGCAGTATTTT.

This clonotype came up a few times. The rearrangement uses TRBV20-1 and TRBJ2-5; the D is unclear. The V end was cut by 3 bases, the J end by 7 bases, with 9 bases between. CDR1 is DFQATT, CDR2 SNEGSKA, per germline (reference sequence). CDR3 size: 11 residues. CDR3 coding DNA: TGCAGTGCTAGTTATCCTCGGACCCAGTACTTC. Its protein product is CSASYPRTQYF.

This clonotype was counted a few times. The chain employs TRBV20-1 and TRBJ1-4, with 8 nucleotides matching TRBD1. V dropped 0 bases and J dropped 7; count of bases not matched to a gene: 7. Germline assignment: CDR1 DFQATT and CDR2 SNEGSKA (reference sequence). The CDR3 extends over 15 amino acids. CDR3 in DNA: TGCAGTGCTAGAGATCTTGGACAGGGAGGTGAAAAACTGTTTTTT. Translation gives CSARDLGQGGEKLFF.

This clonotype has more than one count but fewer than ten. The junction departs from germline at one end; a sequencing error may be responsible. The chain is built from TRBV5-1 and TRBJ2-6; D gene unclear. Germline-derived CDR1 and CDR2 are SGHRS and YFSETQ. The CDR3 is 17 amino acids. The CDR3 loop reads CASILDLRLTGANVLTF. For the CDR3, the DNA is TGCGCCAGCATCTTGGATCTGAGGCTTACTGGGGCCAACGTCCTGACTTTC.

The V call is TRBV7-2, the J call TRBJ2-5, with 15 bases aligning to TRBD2. The junction had 9 bases not matched to a gene; V was cut back by 5 bases and J by 5 bases. The germline gives CDR1 SGHTA, CDR2 FQGNSA. The CDR3 is 17 amino acids. In DNA, the CDR3 is TGTGCCAGCAGCGGGGGACTAGCGGGAGGATTGGCGGAGACCCAGTACTTC. Encoded protein: CASSGGLAGGLAETQYF.

The chain couples TRBV7-2 to TRBJ2-7; 13 nucleotides agree with TRBD2. CDR1 and CDR2 (germline): SGHTA, FQGNSA. Germline trimming cut 4 bases from V and 12 bases from J; bases unmatched to any gene: 15. This CDR3 comprises 16 residues. This CDR3 is CASSSGLAGPTYEWYF. The CDR3 DNA follows: TGTGCCAGCAGCTCGGGACTAGCGGGGCCCACCTACGAGTGGTACTTC.

This clonotype appeared a few times. The chain uses TRBV12-5 and TRBJ1-5; D might be TRBD1 (6 bases). CDR1 is LGHNT and CDR2 is FRNRAP in the germline V gene. The CDR3 runs to 13 residues. The V end was cut by 9 bases, the J end by 6 bases, with 15 bases between. The CDR3 DNA is TGTGCTAGCGAGCAGGGGCCGGGTCAGCCCCAGCATTTT. Its protein is CASEQGPGQPQHF. The full variable domain, its missing parts supplied by reference TRBV12-5 and TRBJ1-5, is DARVTQTPRHKVTEMGQEVTMRCQPILGHNTVFWYRQTMMQGLELLAYFRNRAPLDDSGMPKDRFSAEMPDATLATLKIQPSEPRDSAVYFCASEQGPGQPQHFGDGTRLSIL.

J is TRBJ2-4 and V is TRBV12-3 or TRBV12-4, with TRBD2 matching over 7 bases. The CDR3 spans 17 residues. V lost 5 bases and J lost 13; bases outside the gene matches: 23. Here the CDR3 reads CASSEKEGGSLDNEQYF. The DNA of the CDR3 is TGTGCCAGCAGTGAGAAAGAGGGAGGGAGTTTAGACAATGAGCAGTACTTC.